This T cell receptor (beta chain) was retrieved from a study of cytomegalovirus exposure and HLA in healthy donors. V trimming: 4 bases; J trimming: 3 bases; junction bases outside the gene matches: 9. The CDR3 consists of 15 residues. CDR1 SGHRS and CDR2 YFSETQ come from the germline V gene. As for this clone: The antigen remains undetermined.

Study-level points and caveats: Rarity held for most TCR sequences, but there were some public TCRs that occurred in many donors.

PCR amplification relied on 60 Vbeta primers (plus 13 Jbeta primers). As processed by the authors: A later analysis tallied about 80 million unique TCR beta chains, 8.5 million to 11 million of them shared. Profiling relied on immunoSEQ multiplex PCR, and the TCRdb table lists in-frame clones only, not all of them. Clone size and V and J calls were adopted from that table, with D and trimming inferred from the DNA. The sample carries approximately 210,000 clones, roughly four fifths recorded once. The clonotype was recovered from a man between 18 and 35 years old in good health and CMV-seronegative. The rearrangement uses TRBV5-1 and TRBJ1-1; 7 bases match TRBD1. What was sequenced was PBMCs. CDR3 sequence (DNA): TGCGCCAGCAGCGCCAGACAGGGAATCTACACTGAAGCTTTCTTT. Its translation is CASSARQGIYTEAFF.